Following are 20 T cell receptor beta chains from one sample sequenced in a study of response to subunit inactivated influenza vaccine. TCRdb called the RT-PCR reads again in MiXCR, with one record for every CDR3 protein. The sample lists over 150,000 distinct CDR3 sequences; about a tenth were seen once. This material consisted of non-naive T cells sorted from PBMCs, taken 40 to 50 days after vaccination. Receptors originate from a man aged 45-65 years who received an inactivated influenza vaccine.

The table lists this clonotype with a few counts. The chain has TRBV5-1 and TRBJ2-5, with 15 bases identical to TRBD2. Germline values: CDR1 SGHRS, CDR2 YFSETQ. This CDR3 has 16 residues. Trimming at V came to 4 bases and at J to 5 bases, leaving 6 bases not matched to a gene. Written as DNA, the CDR3 is TGCGCCAGCAGCACTGGACTAGCGGGAGGGCCTGAGACCCAGTACTTC. Its translation: CASSTGLAGGPETQYF.

This clonotype was counted between two and nine times. The chain uses TRBV7-2 and TRBJ2-7; D not resolved. The CDR3 consists of 15 residues. V gave up 0 bases and J gave up 2 bases, with 11 bases separating them. Germline loops: CDR1 SGHTA, CDR2 FQGNSA. CDR3 sequence (DNA): TGTGCCAGCAGCTTAGCGCTGGGCAGCACCTACGAGCAGTACTTC. The encoded protein is CASSLALGSTYEQYF.

This clonotype was seen a handful of times. The chain carries TRBV18 and TRBJ2-2; tentatively, D is TRBD1 (6 bases). This CDR3 has 14 amino acids. Germline lookup yields CDR1 KGHSH and CDR2 LQKENI. V was pared by 4 bases and J by 5 bases, with 11 bases between. Here the CDR3 reads CASSRATGTGELFF. The CDR3 bases are TGTGCCAGCTCACGCGCTACAGGGACCGGGGAGCTGTTTTTT.

The table lists this clonotype with many counts. The V call is TRBV29-1, the J call TRBJ2-5; TRBD2 is a possible D gene (5 bases). Trimming cost V 6 bases and J 5 bases, with 37 bases left between them. The germline V gene encodes CDR1 SQVTM and CDR2 ANQGSEA. The CDR3 runs to 20 residues. The CDR3 DNA reads TGCAGCGTCGCTCAGTTAAACCCTTCACGGGTGAGGGTTTTCGGGGAGACCCAGTACTTC. This codes for CSVAQLNPSRVRVFGETQYF.

This clonotype was observed a few times. This sequence joins TRBV28 and TRBJ2-5; no definite D call. V was clipped by 10 bases and J by 7 bases, with 19 bases between them. The CDR3 consists of 13 residues. The germline CDR1 and CDR2 sequences are MDHEN and SYDVKM. Here the CDR3 reads CATSGASIGTQYF. CDR3 DNA sequence: TGTGCCACCTCCGGTGCCTCCATTGGGACCCAGTACTTC.

The rearrangement joins TRBV6-1 to TRBJ1-1, with unresolved D. CDR3 length: 15 amino acids. V was cut by 4 bases and J by 4 bases, with 16 bases left in between. The germline gives CDR1 MNHNS, CDR2 SASEGT. The DNA of the CDR3 is TGTGCCAGCAGTGTTGAAGGGTCTTGGTCCACTGAAGCTTTCTTT. Its translation: CASSVEGSWSTEAFF.

This clonotype was detected ten times or more. The V and J genes are TRBV20-1 and TRBJ1-2; D is ambiguous. Germline V gene lookup returns CDR1 DFQATT and CDR2 SNEGSKA (reference sequence). This CDR3 is built from 12 residues. Trimming removed 1 base at V and 2 bases at J, with 5 bases between. The CDR3: CSARGMNYGYTF. The CDR3, as DNA: TGCAGTGCTAGAGGAATGAACTATGGCTACACCTTC.

This clonotype was observed many times. The chain uses TRBV4-2 and TRBJ2-2; 10 positions agree with TRBD2. V shed 5 bases, J shed 3 bases, and the junction held 3 bases outside the gene matches. Germline loops: CDR1 LGHNA, CDR2 YNFKEQ. The CDR3 consists of 15 residues. The CDR3, as DNA: TGTGCCAGCAGCACTAGCGGGACAGACACCGGGGAGCTGTTTTTT. Protein sequence: CASSTSGTDTGELFF.

This clonotype was recorded at least ten times. The chain recombines TRBV25-1 with TRBJ2-7; 10 bases match TRBD2. Germline lookup yields CDR1 MGHDK and CDR2 SYGVNS. With 6 bases clipped from V and 1 base from J, the junction kept 0 bases outside the gene matches. The CDR3 totals 13 residues. The CDR3 here is CASRLAGSYEQYF. The CDR3 DNA reads as TGTGCCAGCAGACTAGCGGGGTCCTACGAGCAGTACTTC.

This clonotype was observed a few times. The chain links TRBV18 to TRBJ2-7; 8 nucleotides align to TRBD1. J gave up 6 bases and V 2 bases, and 9 bases lay outside the gene matches. The CDR3 contains 15 residues. Germline values: CDR1 KGHSH, CDR2 LQKENI. CDR3 DNA: TGTGCCAGCTCACCAGGGACAGGATGGCCCGGCGAGCAGTACTTC. This codes for CASSPGTGWPGEQYF.

A few counts support this clonotype. V usage is TRBV3-1 and J usage is TRBJ2-3; TRBD2 matches at 10 bases. The CDR3 sequence is 16 residues long. J was trimmed by 3 bases and V by 1 base; bases with no gene match: 4. The germline V gene encodes CDR1 LGHDT and CDR2 YNNKEL (reference sequence). The CDR3 nucleotides are TGTGCCAGCAGCCAAGCGCTAGCGGGAGTTACAGATACGCAGTATTTT. This sequence encodes CASSQALAGVTDTQYF.

In this sample, this clonotype turned up many times. The gene calls are TRBV6-1 and TRBJ2-7, with 9 bases aligning to TRBD1. Trimming removed 6 bases from V and 0 bases from J; junction bases left unmatched: 6. From germline, CDR1 is MNHNS and CDR2 SASEGT. This CDR3 has 15 residues. The CDR3 reads CASSPGQGSSYEQYF. The CDR3 DNA follows: TGTGCCAGCAGCCCTGGACAGGGGAGCTCCTACGAGCAGTACTTC.

In this sample, this clonotype turned up a few times. The V and J genes are TRBV5-1 and TRBJ2-3, with a possible D match to TRBD1 (5 bases). This CDR3 comprises 15 residues. V was cut by 1 base and J by 0 bases, with 9 bases left in between. CDR1 is SGHRS, CDR2 YFSETQ, per germline. This chain's CDR3 is CASSLQGPSTDTQYF. CDR3 bases: TGCGCCAGCAGCTTGCAGGGTCCTAGCACAGATACGCAGTATTTT.

CDR3 sequence (DNA): TGTGCCAGCAGCTTAGCGGCAGGGATACAGCCCCAGCATTTT. The encoded protein is CASSLAAGIQPQHF. The genes are TRBV11-2 and TRBJ1-5, with D possibly TRBD1 on 5 matching bases. Looked up from germline, CDR1 is SGHAT and CDR2 is FQNNGV. This CDR3 spans 14 amino acids. Trimming removed 1 base at V and 7 bases at J, with 11 bases between.

Many counts were recorded for this clonotype. The J gene is TRBJ1-2, the V gene TRBV24-1; D gene ambiguous. Trimming pared 3 bases from V and 5 bases from J, leaving 18 bases between. The germline V gene encodes CDR1 KGHDR and CDR2 SFDVKD. This CDR3 spans 16 amino acids. Here the CDR3 DNA reads TGTGCCACCAGTGATAAAGGGAGTCGAGGCCGATATGGCTACACCTTC. Translating gives CATSDKGSRGRYGYTF.

This clonotype was picked up many times. The CDR3 DNA is TGTGCCAGCAGCTTAGCGGTCTACGAGCAGTACTTC. Residues: CASSLAVYEQYF. This chain joins TRBV7-2 and TRBJ2-7; D not resolved. V shed 0 bases and J shed 3 bases, with 3 bases lying between them. CDR1 and CDR2 (germline): SGHTA, FQGNSA. This CDR3 has 12 residues.

The chain is built from TRBV12-3 or TRBV12-4 and TRBJ2-5, with a weak D call TRBD2 (6 bases). CDR3 length: 13 residues. Deletions cut 6 bases from V and 5 bases from J, with 13 bases between. This chain's CDR3 is CASRFVGGETQYF. CDR3 DNA sequence: TGTGCCAGCAGATTTGTTGGGGGGGAGACCCAGTACTTC.

This clonotype has only a few counts. This rearrangement joins TRBV7-9 to TRBJ2-1; 7 nucleotides line up with TRBD2. This CDR3 region has 15 residues. With V trimmed by 5 bases and J by 6 bases, 10 bases remained unmatched. CDR1 is SEHNR and CDR2 is FQNEAQ in the germline V gene (reference sequence). The CDR3 spells CASSTLAGVFNEQFF. The CDR3 DNA is TGTGCCAGCAGCACTTTAGCGGGTGTGTTCAATGAGCAGTTCTTC.

This clonotype was seen many times. The V call is TRBV5-1, the J call TRBJ1-1; weak D call: TRBD1 (6 bases). Deletions cut 4 bases from V and 3 bases from J, with 13 bases between. Germline V CDR1 and CDR2: SGHRS, YFSETQ. CDR3 size: 14 residues. CDR3 nucleotide sequence: TGCGCCAGCAGCCCGGCGGACAGTTACACTGAAGCTTTCTTT. Its translation: CASSPADSYTEAFF.

A few counts support this clonotype. The V and J genes are TRBV7-6 and TRBJ2-5; 10 bases map to TRBD2. CDR3 size: 14 residues. V lost 5 bases and J lost 5; bases outside the gene matches: 5. Per germline, CDR1 SGHVS and CDR2 FNYEAQ. The CDR3 region is CASSPSGGAETQYF. CDR3 sequence (DNA): TGTGCCAGCAGCCCAAGCGGGGGGGCGGAGACCCAGTACTTC.